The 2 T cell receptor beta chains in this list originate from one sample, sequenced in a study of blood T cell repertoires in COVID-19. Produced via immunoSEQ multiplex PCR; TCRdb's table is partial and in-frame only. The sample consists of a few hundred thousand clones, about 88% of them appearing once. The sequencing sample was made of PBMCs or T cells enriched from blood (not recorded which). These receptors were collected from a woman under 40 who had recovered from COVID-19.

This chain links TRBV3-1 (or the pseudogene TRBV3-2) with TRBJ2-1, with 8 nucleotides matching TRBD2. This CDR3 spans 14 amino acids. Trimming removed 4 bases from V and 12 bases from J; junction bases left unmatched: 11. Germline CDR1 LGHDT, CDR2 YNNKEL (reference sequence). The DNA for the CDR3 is TGTGCCAGCAGCCCAATGGCAGCGGGAGATTTGCAGTTCTTC. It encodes CASSPMAAGDLQFF.

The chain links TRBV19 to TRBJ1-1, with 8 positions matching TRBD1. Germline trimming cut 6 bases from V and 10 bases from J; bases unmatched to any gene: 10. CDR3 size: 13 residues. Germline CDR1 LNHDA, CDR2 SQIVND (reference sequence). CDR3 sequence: CASRSQGASRAFF. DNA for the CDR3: TGTGCCAGTAGGTCCCAGGGGGCGTCTCGAGCTTTCTTT.